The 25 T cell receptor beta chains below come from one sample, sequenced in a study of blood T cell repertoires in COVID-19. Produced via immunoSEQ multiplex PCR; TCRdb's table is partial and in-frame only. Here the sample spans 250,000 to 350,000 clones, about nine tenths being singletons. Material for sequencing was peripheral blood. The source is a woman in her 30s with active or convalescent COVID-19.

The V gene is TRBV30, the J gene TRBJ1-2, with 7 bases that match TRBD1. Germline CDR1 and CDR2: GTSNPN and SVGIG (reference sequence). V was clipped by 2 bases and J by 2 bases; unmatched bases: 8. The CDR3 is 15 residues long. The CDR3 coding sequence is TGTGCCTGGAGTCCCCGCGGGACAGCGAACTATGGCTACACCTTC. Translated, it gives CAWSPRGTANYGYTF.

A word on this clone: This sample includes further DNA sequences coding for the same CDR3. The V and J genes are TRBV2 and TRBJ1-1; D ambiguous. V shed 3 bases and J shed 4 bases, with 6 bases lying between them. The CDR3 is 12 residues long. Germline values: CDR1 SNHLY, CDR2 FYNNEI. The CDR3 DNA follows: TGTGCCAGCAGTGAGCGTGGCACTGAAGCTTTCTTT. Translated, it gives CASSERGTEAFF.

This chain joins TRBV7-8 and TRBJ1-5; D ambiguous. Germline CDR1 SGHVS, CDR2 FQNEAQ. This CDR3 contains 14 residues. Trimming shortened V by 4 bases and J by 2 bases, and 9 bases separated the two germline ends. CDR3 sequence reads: CASSSLGGNQPQHF. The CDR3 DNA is TGTGCCAGCAGCTCCCTCGGGGGCAATCAGCCCCAGCATTTT.

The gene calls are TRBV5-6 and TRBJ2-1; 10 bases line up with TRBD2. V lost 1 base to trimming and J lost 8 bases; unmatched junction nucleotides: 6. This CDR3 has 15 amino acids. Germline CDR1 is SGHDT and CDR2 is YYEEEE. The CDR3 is CASSLIAGGPDEQFF. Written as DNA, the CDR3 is TGTGCCAGCAGCTTGATAGCGGGGGGCCCGGATGAGCAGTTCTTC.

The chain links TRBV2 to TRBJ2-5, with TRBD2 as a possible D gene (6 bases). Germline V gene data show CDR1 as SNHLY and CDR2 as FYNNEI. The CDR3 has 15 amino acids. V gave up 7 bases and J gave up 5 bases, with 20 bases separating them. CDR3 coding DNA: TGTGCCAGCACCATAAACGGACTACCCGGGGAGACCCAGTACTTC. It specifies CASTINGLPGETQYF. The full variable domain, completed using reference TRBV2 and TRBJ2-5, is EPEVTQTPSHQVTQMGQEVILRCVPISNHLYFYWYRQILGQKVEFLVSFYNNEISEKSEIFDDQFSVERPDGSNFTLKIRSTKLEDSAMYFCASTINGLPGETQYFGPGTRLLVL.

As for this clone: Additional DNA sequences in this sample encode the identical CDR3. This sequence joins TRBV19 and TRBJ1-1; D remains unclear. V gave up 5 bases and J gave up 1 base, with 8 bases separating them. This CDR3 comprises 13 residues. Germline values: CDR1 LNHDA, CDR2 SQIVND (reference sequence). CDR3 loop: CASSPRGNTEAFF. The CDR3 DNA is TGTGCCAGTAGTCCGCGGGGGAACACTGAAGCTTTCTTT.

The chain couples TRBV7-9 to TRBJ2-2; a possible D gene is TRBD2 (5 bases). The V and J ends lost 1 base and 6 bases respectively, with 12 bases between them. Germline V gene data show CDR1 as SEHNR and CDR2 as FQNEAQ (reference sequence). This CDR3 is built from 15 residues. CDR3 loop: CASSLGAARAGELFF. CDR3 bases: TGTGCCAGCAGCTTAGGTGCCGCGAGGGCCGGGGAGCTGTTTTTT.

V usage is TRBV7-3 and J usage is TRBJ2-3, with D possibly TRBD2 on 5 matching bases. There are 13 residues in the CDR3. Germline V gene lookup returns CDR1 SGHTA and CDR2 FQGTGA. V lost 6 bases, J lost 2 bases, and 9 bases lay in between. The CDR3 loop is CASRPGFTDTQYF. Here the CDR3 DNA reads TGTGCCAGCAGGCCGGGATTCACAGATACGCAGTATTTT.

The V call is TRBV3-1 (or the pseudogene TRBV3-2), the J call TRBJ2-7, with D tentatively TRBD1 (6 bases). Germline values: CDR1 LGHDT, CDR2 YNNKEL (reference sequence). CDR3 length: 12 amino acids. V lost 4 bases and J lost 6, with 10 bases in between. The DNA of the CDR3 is TGTGCCAGCAGCCCGCAGGGGACCGAGCAGTACTTC. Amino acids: CASSPQGTEQYF.

The CDR3 sequence: CASSLDRESGNTIYF. The DNA of the CDR3 is TGTGCCAGCAGTTTGGACAGGGAATCTGGAAACACCATATATTTT. V is TRBV6-5 and J is TRBJ1-3; 8 bases are a match to TRBD1. With 4 bases clipped from V and 1 base from J, the junction kept 3 bases outside the gene matches. This CDR3 has 15 amino acids. Germline V lookup: CDR1 MNHEY, CDR2 SVGAGI.

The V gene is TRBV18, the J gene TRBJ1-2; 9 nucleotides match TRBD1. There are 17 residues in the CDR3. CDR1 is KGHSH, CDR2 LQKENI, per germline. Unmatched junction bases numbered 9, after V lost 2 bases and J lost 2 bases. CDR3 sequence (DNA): TGTGCCAGCTCACCAAAACGATGGACAGGGGCCAACTATGGCTACACCTTC. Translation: CASSPKRWTGANYGYTF.

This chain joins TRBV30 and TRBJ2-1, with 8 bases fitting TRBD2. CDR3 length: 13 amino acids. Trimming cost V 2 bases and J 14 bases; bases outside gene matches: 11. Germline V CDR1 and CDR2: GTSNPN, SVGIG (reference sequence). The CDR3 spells CAWSLGAGEQEFF. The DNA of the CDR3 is TGTGCCTGGAGTTTAGGAGCGGGGGAGCAGGAGTTCTTC.

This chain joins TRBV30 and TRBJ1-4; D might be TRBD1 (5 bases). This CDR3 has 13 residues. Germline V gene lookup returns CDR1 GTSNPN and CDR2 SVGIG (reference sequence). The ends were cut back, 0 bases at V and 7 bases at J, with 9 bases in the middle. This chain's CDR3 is CAWSVGRGEKLFF. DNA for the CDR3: TGTGCCTGGAGTGTAGGGAGGGGTGAAAAACTGTTTTTT.

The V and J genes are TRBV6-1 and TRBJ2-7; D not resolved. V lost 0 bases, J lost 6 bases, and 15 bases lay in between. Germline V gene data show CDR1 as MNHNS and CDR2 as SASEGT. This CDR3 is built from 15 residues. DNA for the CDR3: TGTGCCAGCAGTGAAGCTTCGCCAGGTATTAGCGAGCAGTACTTC. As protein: CASSEASPGISEQYF.

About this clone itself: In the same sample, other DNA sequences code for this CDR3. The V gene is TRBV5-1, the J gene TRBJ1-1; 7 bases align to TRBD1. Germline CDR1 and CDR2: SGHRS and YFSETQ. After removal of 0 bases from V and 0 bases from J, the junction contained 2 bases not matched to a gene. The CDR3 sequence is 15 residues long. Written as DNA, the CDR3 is TGCGCCAGCAGCTTGGGACAGGGCCTGAACACTGAAGCTTTCTTT. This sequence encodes CASSLGQGLNTEAFF.

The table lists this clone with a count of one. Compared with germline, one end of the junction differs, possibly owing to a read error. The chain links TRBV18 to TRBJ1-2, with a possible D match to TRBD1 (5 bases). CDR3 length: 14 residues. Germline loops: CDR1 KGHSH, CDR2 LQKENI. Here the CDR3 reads CASSPQSGSYSYTF. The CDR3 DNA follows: TGTGCCAGCTCACCACAGTCAGGGTCCTATAGCTACACCTTC.

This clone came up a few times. CDR3 coding DNA: TGCGCCAGCAGCAATGACAGGGTAGCCTACAATGAGCAGTTCTTC. Translating it yields CASSNDRVAYNEQFF. V and J are TRBV5-1 and TRBJ2-1; 7 bases align to TRBD1. In germline, CDR1 is SGHRS, CDR2 YFSETQ. Trimming removed 4 bases from V and 2 bases from J; junction bases left unmatched: 6. This CDR3 has 15 amino acids. The full variable domain, with the rest looked up from reference TRBV5-1 and TRBJ2-1, is KAGVTQTPRYLIKTRGQQVTLSCSPISGHRSVSWYQQTPGQGLQFLFEYFSETQRNKGNFPGRFSGRQFSNSRSEMNVSTLELGDSALYLCASSNDRVAYNEQFFGPGTRLTVL.

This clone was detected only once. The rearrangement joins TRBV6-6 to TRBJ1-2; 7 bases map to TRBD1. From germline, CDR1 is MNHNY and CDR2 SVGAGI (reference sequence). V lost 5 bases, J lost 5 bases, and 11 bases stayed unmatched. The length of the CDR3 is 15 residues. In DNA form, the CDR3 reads TGTGCCAGCAGTGAGCCACCTGACAGGGCGTATGGCTACACCTTC. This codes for CASSEPPDRAYGYTF.

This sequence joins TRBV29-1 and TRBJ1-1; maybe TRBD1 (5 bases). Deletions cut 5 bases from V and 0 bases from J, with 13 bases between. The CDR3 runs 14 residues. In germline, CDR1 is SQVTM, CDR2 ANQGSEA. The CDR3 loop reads CSVSKTVMNTEAFF. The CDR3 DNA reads TGCAGCGTTTCGAAGACAGTCATGAACACTGAAGCTTTCTTT.

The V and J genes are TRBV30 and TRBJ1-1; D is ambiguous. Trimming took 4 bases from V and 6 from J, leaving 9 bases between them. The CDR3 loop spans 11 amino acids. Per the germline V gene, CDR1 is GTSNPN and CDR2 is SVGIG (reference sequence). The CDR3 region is CAWIWEAEAFF. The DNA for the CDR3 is TGTGCCTGGATATGGGAGGCTGAAGCTTTCTTT.

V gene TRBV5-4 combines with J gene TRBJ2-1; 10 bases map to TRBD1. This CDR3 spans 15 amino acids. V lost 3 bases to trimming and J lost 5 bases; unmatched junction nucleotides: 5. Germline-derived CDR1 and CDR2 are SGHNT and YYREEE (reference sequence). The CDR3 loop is CASSWDRGPHNEQFF. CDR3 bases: TGTGCCAGCAGCTGGGACAGGGGACCCCACAATGAGCAGTTCTTC.

The CDR3 DNA is TGTGCCAGCAGCTTGGCTAGCGACCCATCCTACGAGCAGTACTTC. This sequence encodes CASSLASDPSYEQYF. The V and J genes are TRBV5-4 and TRBJ2-7; D is possibly TRBD2 (6 bases). CDR1 and CDR2 (germline): SGHNT, YYREEE (reference sequence). The germline V and J ends were trimmed by 0 bases and 1 base, with 11 bases remaining between them. The CDR3 contains 15 residues. The full variable domain, its missing parts supplied by reference TRBV5-4 and TRBJ2-7, is ETGVTQSPTHLIKTRGQQVTLRCSSQSGHNTVSWYQQALGQGPQFIFQYYREEENGRGNFPPRFSGLQFPNYSSELNVNALELDDSALYLCASSLASDPSYEQYFGPGTRLTVT.

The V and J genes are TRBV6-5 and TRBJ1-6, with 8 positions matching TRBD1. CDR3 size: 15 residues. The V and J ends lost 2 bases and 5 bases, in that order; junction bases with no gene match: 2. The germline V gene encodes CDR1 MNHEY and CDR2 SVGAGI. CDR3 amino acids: CASSYRTGNNSPLHF. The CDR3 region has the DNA TGTGCCAGCAGTTACCGGACAGGGAATAATTCACCCCTCCACTTT.

CDR3 amino acids: CASSIAGSTDTQYF. The CDR3 DNA is TGTGCCAGTAGTATCGCGGGGAGCACAGATACGCAGTATTTT. This chain connects TRBV19 to TRBJ2-3; the D gene is possibly TRBD2 (6 bases). The CDR3 length is 14 residues. The germline V and J ends were trimmed by 3 bases and 0 bases, with 7 bases remaining between them. The germline V gene has CDR1 LNHDA and CDR2 SQIVND (reference sequence).

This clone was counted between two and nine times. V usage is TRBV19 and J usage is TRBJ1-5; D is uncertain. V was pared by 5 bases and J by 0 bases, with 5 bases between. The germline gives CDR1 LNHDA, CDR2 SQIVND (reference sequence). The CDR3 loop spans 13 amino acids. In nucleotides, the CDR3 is TGTGCCAGTAGTCCGGGTAGCAATCAGCCCCAGCATTTT. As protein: CASSPGSNQPQHF. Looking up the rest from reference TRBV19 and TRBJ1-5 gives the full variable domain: DGGITQSPKYLFRKEGQNVTLSCEQNLNHDAMYWYRQDPGQGLRLIYYSQIVNDFQKGDIAEGYSVSREKKESFPLTVTSAQKNPTAFYLCASSPGSNQPQHFGDGTRLSIL.